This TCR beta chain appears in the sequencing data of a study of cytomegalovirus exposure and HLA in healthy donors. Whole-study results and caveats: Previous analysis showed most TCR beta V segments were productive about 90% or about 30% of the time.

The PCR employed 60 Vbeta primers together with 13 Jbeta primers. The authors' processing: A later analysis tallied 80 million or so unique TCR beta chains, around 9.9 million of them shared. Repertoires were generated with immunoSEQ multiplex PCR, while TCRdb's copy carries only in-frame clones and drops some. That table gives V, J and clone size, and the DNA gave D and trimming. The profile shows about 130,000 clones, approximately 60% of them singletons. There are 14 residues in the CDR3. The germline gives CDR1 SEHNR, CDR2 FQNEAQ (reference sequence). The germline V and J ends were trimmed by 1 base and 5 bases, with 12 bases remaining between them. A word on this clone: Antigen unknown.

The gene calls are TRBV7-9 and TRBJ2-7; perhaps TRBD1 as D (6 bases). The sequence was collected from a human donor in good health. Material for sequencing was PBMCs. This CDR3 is CASSLGRGRDEQYF. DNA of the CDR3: TGTGCCAGCAGCTTAGGCAGGGGCCGGGACGAGCAGTACTTC.